This entry lists 17 T cell receptor beta chains sequenced from one sample in a study of CD8 T cells in ankylosing spondylitis. TCRdb independently ran MiXCR on the 5' RACE reads; one entry per CDR3 protein. This table has around 480,000 distinct CDR3 sequences, roughly 15% appearing once. Study-level results: Ankylosing spondylitis blood seemed to carry a telltale TCR beta motif made of eight highly homologous variants.

Their target antigens are unknown. The specimen sequenced was blood, either unsorted or a sorted T cell fraction (not recorded which). The receptors were gathered from a male donor with ankylosing spondylitis.

The rearrangement links TRBV11-1 to TRBJ2-3; TRBD2 is a possible D gene (6 bases). Deletions cut 5 bases from V and 5 bases from J, with 14 bases between. This CDR3 has 14 amino acids. The germline V gene has CDR1 SGHAT and CDR2 FQDESV (reference sequence). Here the CDR3 reads CASSERRGRDTQYF. The CDR3 coding sequence is TGTGCCAGCAGCGAAAGGAGGGGAAGAGATACGCAGTATTTT.

The chain recombines TRBV9 with TRBJ1-6; maybe TRBD1 (5 bases). Trimming removed 4 bases at V and 7 bases at J, with 15 bases between. Germline-derived CDR1 and CDR2 are SGDLS and YYNGEE. This CDR3 contains 15 residues. The CDR3 is CASSQGVKGNSPLHF. The CDR3 DNA sequence: TGTGCCAGCAGCCAAGGGGTTAAAGGGAATTCACCCCTCCACTTT.

This clonotype turned up a few times. V gene TRBV21-1 combines with J gene TRBJ2-7; the table names TRBD1, a call not compared with the DNA. TRBV21-1 is annotated as a pseudogene. The CDR3 extends over 16 amino acids. CDR3 bases: TGTGCCAGCAGCTACCGGACAGGGGGCGGTCACTACGAGCAGTACTTC. It yields the protein CASSYRTGGGHYEQYF.

The chain is built from TRBV2 and TRBJ1-2; TRBD1 matches at 7 bases. The CDR3 runs to 18 residues. Germline CDR1 reads SNHLY; CDR2 reads FYNNEI. J gave up 1 base and V 8 bases, and 19 bases lay outside the gene matches. The CDR3 reads CASRPEGAGKWGNYGYTF. The CDR3 region has the DNA TGTGCCAGCCGACCGGAGGGGGCAGGGAAGTGGGGTAACTATGGCTACACCTTC.

This chain joins TRBV5-1 and TRBJ2-7; 12 nucleotides line up with TRBD2. V was clipped by 4 bases and J by 4 bases; unmatched bases: 12. This CDR3 is built from 17 residues. Germline-derived CDR1 and CDR2 are SGHRS and YFSETQ. The CDR3 is CASSLRTSGATLYEQYF. The CDR3 bases are TGCGCCAGCAGCCTTCGGACTAGCGGGGCCACCCTTTACGAGCAGTACTTC.

This clonotype occurred a few times. V and J are TRBV6-1 and TRBJ2-3; D gene unclear. The CDR3 totals 16 residues. V dropped 0 bases and J dropped 6 bases, with 16 bases sitting between them. The germline V gene has CDR1 MNHNS and CDR2 SASEGT. CDR3 in DNA: TGTGCCAGCAGTGAAGCGGTCTTCCTCTCCGGGGATACGCAGTATTTT. As protein: CASSEAVFLSGDTQYF.

This clonotype was seen a handful of times. The CDR3 region has the DNA TGTGCCAGCAGTTTCCCGGCCCTGCAAGAGACCCAGTACTTC. Protein product: CASSFPALQETQYF. The chain carries TRBV7-9 and TRBJ2-5; D is ambiguous. Trimming took 6 bases from V and 2 from J, leaving 13 bases between them. CDR3 length equals 14 residues. CDR1 is SEHNR and CDR2 is FQNEAQ in the germline V gene (reference sequence).

This clonotype was observed a few times. The rearrangement joins TRBV20-1 to TRBJ2-4; 7 bases match TRBD2. Germline CDR1 and CDR2: DFQATT and SNEGSKA (reference sequence). This CDR3 region has 16 residues. The V segment lost 0 bases and the J segment 3 bases; nucleotides outside the gene matches: 8. The CDR3 DNA sequence: TGCAGTGCTAGAGAAGGGGAGGGTAAAGGCAAAAACATTCAGTACTTC. Translated: CSAREGEGKGKNIQYF.

In this sample, this clonotype turned up a few times. This rearrangement joins TRBV20-1 to TRBJ1-5; D gene uncertain. V gave up 6 bases and J gave up 2 bases, with 17 bases separating them. The CDR3 is 15 residues long. Germline V gives CDR1 DFQATT, CDR2 SNEGSKA (reference sequence). CDR3 amino acids: CSAVPLDWGNQPQHF. Written as DNA, the CDR3 is TGCAGTGCCGTACCTCTCGACTGGGGCAATCAGCCCCAGCATTTT.

The chain couples TRBV28 to TRBJ2-3; D gene uncertain. Germline V gene sequence: CDR1 MDHEN, CDR2 SYDVKM. With 2 bases removed from V and 3 bases from J, the gap between germline ends came to 12 bases. The length of the CDR3 is 15 residues. CDR3 sequence (DNA): TGTGCCAGCAGTTTAGGAAGGGTTGGTACAGATACGCAGTATTTT. This gives the protein CASSLGRVGTDTQYF.

This clonotype was detected a few times. CDR3 bases: TGCGCCAGCAGCTTGGCTGCACTTAATTCACCCCTCCACTTT. Amino acid sequence: CASSLAALNSPLHF. The rearrangement uses TRBV5-1 and TRBJ1-6, with no clear D. Germline lookup yields CDR1 SGHRS and CDR2 YFSETQ. The CDR3 loop spans 14 amino acids. Trimming cost V 0 bases and J 6 bases, with 7 bases left between them.

V and J are TRBV11-3 and TRBJ2-1, with a possible D match to TRBD2 (6 bases). V dropped 2 bases and J dropped 3 bases, with 11 bases sitting between them. The CDR3 is 15 amino acids. Germline V gene sequence: CDR1 SGHNT, CDR2 YENEEA. For the CDR3, the DNA is TGTGCCAGCAGCTTATCGGGGGTGGGCTACAATGAGCAGTTCTTC. It yields the protein CASSLSGVGYNEQFF. Together with reference TRBV11-3 and TRBJ2-1, the CDR3 gives the full variable domain: EAGVVQSPRYKIIEKKQPVAFWCNPISGHNTLYWYLQNLGQGPELLIRYENEEAVDDSQLPKDRFSAERLKGVDSTLKIQPAELGDSAVYLCASSLSGVGYNEQFFGPGTRLTVL.

This chain uses TRBV12-3 or TRBV12-4 with TRBJ1-5; 7 bases match TRBD1. Losses at the gene ends were 3 bases for V and 6 bases for J; bases not matched to a gene: 8. The CDR3 totals 15 residues. The CDR3 sequence is CASSFGKGGGQPQHF. The DNA of the CDR3 is TGTGCCAGCAGTTTCGGAAAAGGGGGCGGTCAGCCCCAGCATTTT.

This clonotype was detected ten times or more. The CDR3 spells CASSVDWSTEQYF. The CDR3 bases are TGTGCCAGCAGCGTAGATTGGAGTACCGAGCAGTACTTC. The chain employs TRBV9 and TRBJ2-7; D is unresolved. This CDR3 region has 13 residues. CDR1 and CDR2 from the germline V gene are SGDLS and YYNGEE. The V end lost 0 bases, the J end lost 6 bases, and 10 bases lay between the germline ends.

V and J are TRBV12-5 and TRBJ1-2; D call uncertain. CDR1 is LGHNT, CDR2 FRNRAP, per germline. The CDR3 has 14 amino acids. Trimming took 0 bases from V and 2 from J, leaving 7 bases between them. DNA of the CDR3: TGTGCTAGTGGTTTGGTACCGGACAACTATGGCTACACCTTC. Protein sequence: CASGLVPDNYGYTF.

J is TRBJ2-7 and V is TRBV11-2; 9 bases are shared with TRBD2. The CDR3 has 14 amino acids. The germline CDR1 and CDR2 sequences are SGHAT and FQNNGV. The V segment lost 8 bases and the J segment 1 base; nucleotides outside the gene matches: 6. The CDR3 nucleotides are TGTGCCAGCCAAACGACTAGCGGTTCCTACGAGCAGTACTTC. This codes for CASQTTSGSYEQYF.

This chain joins TRBV3-1 and TRBJ2-7; D may be TRBD2 (6 bases). CDR3 length equals 14 residues. The germline CDR1 and CDR2 sequences are LGHDT and YNNKEL (reference sequence). V was clipped by 2 bases and J by 6 bases, with 14 bases between them. The CDR3 sequence is CASSQKGRISEQYF. The CDR3 nucleotides read TGTGCCAGCAGCCAAAAGGGGAGGATAAGCGAGCAGTACTTC.